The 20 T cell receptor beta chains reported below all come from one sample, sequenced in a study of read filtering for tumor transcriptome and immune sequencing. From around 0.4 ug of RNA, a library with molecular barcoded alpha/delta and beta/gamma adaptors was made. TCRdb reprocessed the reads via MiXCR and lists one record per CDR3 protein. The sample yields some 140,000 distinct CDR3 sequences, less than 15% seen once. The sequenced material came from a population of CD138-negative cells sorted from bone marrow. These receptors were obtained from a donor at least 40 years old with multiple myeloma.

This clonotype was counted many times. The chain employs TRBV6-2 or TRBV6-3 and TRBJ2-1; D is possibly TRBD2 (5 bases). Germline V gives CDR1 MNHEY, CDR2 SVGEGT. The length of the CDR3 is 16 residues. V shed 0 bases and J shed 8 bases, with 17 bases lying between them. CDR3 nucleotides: TGTGCCAGCAGTTACTCACTAGAAGGGTTCTCGGATGAGCAGTTCTTC. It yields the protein CASSYSLEGFSDEQFF.

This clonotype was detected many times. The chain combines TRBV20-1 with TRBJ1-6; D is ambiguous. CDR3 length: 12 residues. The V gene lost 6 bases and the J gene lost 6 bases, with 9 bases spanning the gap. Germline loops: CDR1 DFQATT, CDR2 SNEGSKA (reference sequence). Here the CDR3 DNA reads TGCAGTGCGATGGATGTTAATTCACCCCTCCACTTT. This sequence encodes CSAMDVNSPLHF.

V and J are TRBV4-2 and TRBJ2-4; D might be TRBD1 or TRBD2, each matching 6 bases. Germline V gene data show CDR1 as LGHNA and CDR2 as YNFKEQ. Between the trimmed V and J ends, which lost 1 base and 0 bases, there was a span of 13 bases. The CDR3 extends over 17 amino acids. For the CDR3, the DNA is TGTGCCAGCAGCCAAGTCTCAGGGGAGGTAGCCAAAAACATTCAGTACTTC. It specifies CASSQVSGEVAKNIQYF.

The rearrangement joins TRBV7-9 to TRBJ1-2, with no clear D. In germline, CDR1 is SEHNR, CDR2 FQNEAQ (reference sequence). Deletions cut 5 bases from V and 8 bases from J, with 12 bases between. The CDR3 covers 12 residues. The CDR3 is CASSPDIGGYTF. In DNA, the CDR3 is TGTGCCAGCAGCCCCGACATAGGCGGCTACACCTTC.

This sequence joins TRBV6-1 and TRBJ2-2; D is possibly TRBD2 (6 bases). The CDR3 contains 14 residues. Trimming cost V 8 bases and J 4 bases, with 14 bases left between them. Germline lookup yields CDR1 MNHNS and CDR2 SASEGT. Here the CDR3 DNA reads TGTGCCAGCCTCCGAGGAGGGGTCACCGGGGAGCTGTTTTTT. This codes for CASLRGGVTGELFF.

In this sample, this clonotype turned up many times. This CDR3 is CASSPGPDRGREAFF. The CDR3 region has the DNA TGTGCCAGCAGCCCCGGACCGGACAGGGGGCGTGAAGCTTTCTTT. The chain links TRBV5-4 to TRBJ1-1, with 11 bases fitting TRBD1. Trimming cost V 4 bases and J 7 bases; bases outside gene matches: 9. The CDR3 extends over 15 amino acids. CDR1 and CDR2 from the germline V gene are SGHNT and YYREEE (reference sequence).

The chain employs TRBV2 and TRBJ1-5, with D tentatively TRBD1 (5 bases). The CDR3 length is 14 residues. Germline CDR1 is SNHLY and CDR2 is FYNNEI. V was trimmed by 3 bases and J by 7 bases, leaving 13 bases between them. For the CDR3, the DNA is TGTGCCAGCAGTGATGGGGCAGGGCAACAGCCCCAGCATTTT. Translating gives CASSDGAGQQPQHF.

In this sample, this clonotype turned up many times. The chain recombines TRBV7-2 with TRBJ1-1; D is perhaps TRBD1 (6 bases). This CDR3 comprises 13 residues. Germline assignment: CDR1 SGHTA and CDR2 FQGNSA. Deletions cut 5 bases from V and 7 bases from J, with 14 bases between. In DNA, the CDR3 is TGTGCCAGCAGCACGACAGGTCTGATTGAAGCTTTCTTT. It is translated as CASSTTGLIEAFF.

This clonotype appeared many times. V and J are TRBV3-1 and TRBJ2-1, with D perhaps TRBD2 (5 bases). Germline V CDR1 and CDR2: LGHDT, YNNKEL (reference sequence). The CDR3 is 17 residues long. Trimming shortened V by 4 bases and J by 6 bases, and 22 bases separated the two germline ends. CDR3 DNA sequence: TGTGCCAGCAGCCCCAAGGTTTACCGGGAACTCTCCAATGAGCAGTTCTTC. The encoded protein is CASSPKVYRELSNEQFF.

CDR3 bases: TGTGCCAGTAGTATTGGTGCTAGCGGGCTAGCAGAGACCCAGTACTTC. Its translation: CASSIGASGLAETQYF. The chain has TRBV19 and TRBJ2-5, with 8 bases lining up with TRBD2. V lost 3 bases and J lost 4; bases outside the gene matches: 10. Germline V gives CDR1 LNHDA, CDR2 SQIVND (reference sequence). The CDR3 sequence is 16 residues long. The variable domain in full, completed from reference TRBV19 and TRBJ2-5, reads DGGITQSPKYLFRKEGQNVTLSCEQNLNHDAMYWYRQDPGQGLRLIYYSQIVNDFQKGDIAEGYSVSREKKESFPLTVTSAQKNPTAFYLCASSIGASGLAETQYFGPGTRLLVL.

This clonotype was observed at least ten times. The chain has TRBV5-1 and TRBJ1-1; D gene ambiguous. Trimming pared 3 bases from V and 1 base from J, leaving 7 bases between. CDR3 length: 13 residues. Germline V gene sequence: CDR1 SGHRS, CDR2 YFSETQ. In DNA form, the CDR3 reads TGCGCCAGCAGCTCCCCTTGGAACACTGAAGCTTTCTTT. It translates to CASSSPWNTEAFF.

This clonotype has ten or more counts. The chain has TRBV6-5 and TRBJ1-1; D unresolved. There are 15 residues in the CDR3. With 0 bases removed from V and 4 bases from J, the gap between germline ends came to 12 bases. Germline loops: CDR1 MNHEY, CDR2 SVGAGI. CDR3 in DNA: TGTGCCAGCAGTTACTCGACGCGGTCGGGCACTGAAGCTTTCTTT. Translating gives CASSYSTRSGTEAFF.

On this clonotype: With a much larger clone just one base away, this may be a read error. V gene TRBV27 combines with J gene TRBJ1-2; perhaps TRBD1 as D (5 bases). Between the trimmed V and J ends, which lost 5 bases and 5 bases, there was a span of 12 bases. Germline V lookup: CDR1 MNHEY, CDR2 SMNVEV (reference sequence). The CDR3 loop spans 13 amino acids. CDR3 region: CASSPGPSYGYTF. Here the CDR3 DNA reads TGTGCCAGCAGTCCGGGACCATCTTATGGCTACACCTTC.

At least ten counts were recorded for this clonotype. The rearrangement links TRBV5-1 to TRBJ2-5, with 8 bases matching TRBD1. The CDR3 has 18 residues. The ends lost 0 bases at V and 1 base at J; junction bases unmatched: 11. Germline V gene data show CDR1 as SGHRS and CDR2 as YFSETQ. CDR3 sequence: CASSLALTGALGQETQYF. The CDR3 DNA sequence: TGCGCCAGCAGCTTGGCACTGACAGGGGCGCTGGGCCAAGAGACCCAGTACTTC.

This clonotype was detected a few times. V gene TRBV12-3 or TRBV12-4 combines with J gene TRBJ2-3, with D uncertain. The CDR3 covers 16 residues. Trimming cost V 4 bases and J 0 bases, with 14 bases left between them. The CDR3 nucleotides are TGTGCCAGCAGTTCCCGGCGGCATTTTAGCACAGATACGCAGTATTTT. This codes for CASSSRRHFSTDTQYF.

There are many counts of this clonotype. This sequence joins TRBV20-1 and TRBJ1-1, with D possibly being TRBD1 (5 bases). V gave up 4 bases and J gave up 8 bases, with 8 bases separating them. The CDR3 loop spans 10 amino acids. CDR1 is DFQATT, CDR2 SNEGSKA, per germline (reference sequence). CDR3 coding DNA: TGCAGTGCTAAGACAGAAGAAGCTTTCTTT. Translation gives CSAKTEEAFF.

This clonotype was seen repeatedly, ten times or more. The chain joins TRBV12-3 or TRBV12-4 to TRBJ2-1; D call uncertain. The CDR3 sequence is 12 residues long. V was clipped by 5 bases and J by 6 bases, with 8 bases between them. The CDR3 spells CASSNGGNEQFF. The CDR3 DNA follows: TGTGCCAGCAGTAACGGTGGCAATGAGCAGTTCTTC.

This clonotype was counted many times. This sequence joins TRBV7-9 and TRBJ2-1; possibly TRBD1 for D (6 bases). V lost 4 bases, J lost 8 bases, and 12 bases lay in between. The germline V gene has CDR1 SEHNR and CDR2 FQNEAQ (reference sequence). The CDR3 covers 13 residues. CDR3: CASSWTVDDEQFF. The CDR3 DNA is TGTGCCAGCAGCTGGACAGTGGACGATGAGCAGTTCTTC.

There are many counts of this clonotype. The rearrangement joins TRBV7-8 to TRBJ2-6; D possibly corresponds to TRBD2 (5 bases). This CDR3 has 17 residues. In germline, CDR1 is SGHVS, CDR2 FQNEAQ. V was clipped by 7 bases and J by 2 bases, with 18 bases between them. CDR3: CASIAERVSPGANVLTF. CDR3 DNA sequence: TGTGCCAGCATCGCAGAGAGGGTTAGTCCTGGGGCCAACGTCCTGACTTTC. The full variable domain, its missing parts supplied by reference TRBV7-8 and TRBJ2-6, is GAGVSQSPRYKVAKRGQDVALRCDPISGHVSLFWYQQALGQGPEFLTYFQNEAQLDKSGLPSDRFFAERPEGSVSTLKIQRTQQEDSAVYLCASIAERVSPGANVLTFGAGSRLTVL.

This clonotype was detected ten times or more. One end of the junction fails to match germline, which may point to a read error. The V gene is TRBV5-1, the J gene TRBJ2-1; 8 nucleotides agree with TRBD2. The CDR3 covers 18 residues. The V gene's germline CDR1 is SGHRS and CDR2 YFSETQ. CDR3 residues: CASSLEGSVAGPYYEQFF. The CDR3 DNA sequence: TGCGCCAGCAGCTTGGAGGGGTCCGTAGCGGGACCCTACTATGAGCAGTTCTTC.